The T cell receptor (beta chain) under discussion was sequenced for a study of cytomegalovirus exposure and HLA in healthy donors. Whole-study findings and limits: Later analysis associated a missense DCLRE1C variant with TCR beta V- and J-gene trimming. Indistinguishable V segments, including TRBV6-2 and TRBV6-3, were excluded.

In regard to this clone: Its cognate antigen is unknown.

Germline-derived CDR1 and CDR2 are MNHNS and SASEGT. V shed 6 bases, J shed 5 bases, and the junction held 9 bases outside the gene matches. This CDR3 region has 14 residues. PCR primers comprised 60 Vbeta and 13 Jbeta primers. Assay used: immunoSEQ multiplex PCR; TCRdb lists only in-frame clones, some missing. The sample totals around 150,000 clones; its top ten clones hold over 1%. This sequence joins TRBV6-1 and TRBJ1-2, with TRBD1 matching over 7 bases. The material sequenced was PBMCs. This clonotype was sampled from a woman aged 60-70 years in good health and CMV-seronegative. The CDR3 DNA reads TGTGCCAGCAGACCCTCGACAGGGAGTTATGGCTACACCTTC. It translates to CASRPSTGSYGYTF.